This T cell receptor beta chain was retrieved from a study of T-cell reconstitution after alpha-beta-depleted transplantation in children. This clonotype was counted ten times or more. Germline CDR1 and CDR2: MNHEY and SVGAGI. CDR3 size: 16 residues. Trimming left V 1 base short and J 4 bases short, with 16 bases between. Unique molecular identifiers were incorporated during preparation of the TCRbeta library. TCRdb re-called the PCR reads through MiXCR, storing one row per CDR3 protein. The sample has hundreds of thousands of distinct CDR3 sequences; around 9.6% are singletons. This rearrangement joins TRBV6-5 to TRBJ1-2, with D perhaps TRBD1 (5 bases). The TCR originated in a human donor who donated a stem cell graft to a child with acute lymphoblastic leukemia. Sequenced here: PBMCs from the stem cell graft donor, sampled from the stem cell graft. This CDR3 is CASSYYPGQGGYGYTF. Here the CDR3 DNA reads TGTGCCAGCAGTTACTACCCCGGGCAGGGTGGCTATGGCTACACCTTC.